This T cell receptor beta chain emerged from a study of response to subunit inactivated influenza vaccine. A single record per CDR3 protein comes from TCRdb applying MiXCR to the RT-PCR reads. This table has over 300,000 distinct CDR3 sequences, 21% appearing once. Study results and caveats: Authors suggested that a seasonal influenza vaccination recruits few new T cells each time.

The germline CDR1 and CDR2 sequences are DFQATT and SNEGSKA (reference sequence). Trimming removed 5 bases from V and 0 bases from J, with 10 bases in between. The CDR3 spans 13 residues. This clonotype turned up a few times. Antigen unknown. The material sequenced was PBMCs from blood, taken less than 22 months after vaccination. The receptor's source is a man between 50 and 75 years old who received an inactivated influenza vaccine. The rearrangement joins TRBV20-1 to TRBJ1-1; no clear D. CDR3 sequence: CSALWVMNTEAFF. The CDR3, as DNA: TGCAGTGCTCTTTGGGTCATGAACACTGAAGCTTTCTTT.